One TCR beta chain is described in this entry. The antigen is unknown. This entry is derived from a study of T cell responses to AZD1222 COVID-19 vaccine. General study results and limits: Close to half of all spike-specific TCRs reportedly target regions of the variants that are unmutated.

This table comes from immunoSEQ multiplex PCR, and its TCRdb copy is limited to in-frame clones, with some not included. The repertoire holds 140,000 or so clones, with roughly 92% as singletons. J lost 4 bases, V lost 0 bases, and 13 bases had no gene match. The CDR3 runs to 18 residues. Germline CDR1 and CDR2: MNHEY and SMNVEV (reference sequence). The sequencing used peripheral blood, collected on day 0 of AZD1222 vaccination. This clonotype originated in an adult in good health. This chain joins TRBV27 and TRBJ1-2; the match to TRBD1 covers 8 bases. As DNA, the CDR3 is TGTGCCAGCAGTTTATCGCTTTTCCGGGACAGGAGTTTCTATGGCTACACCTTC. This gives the protein CASSLSLFRDRSFYGYTF.